A selection of T cell receptor beta chains follows, all from one sample in a study of breast tumors, draining lymph nodes, adjacent tissues. MiXCR, run by TCRdb on the multiplex PCR reads, gives a single entry per CDR3 protein. The sample yields fewer than 200,000 distinct CDR3 sequences, 33% seen once. The sample was axillary lymph node tissue. The receptors derive from a female donor with breast cancer. Some clones in this sample may be carry-over from other donors' samples. The CDR3 runs from the conserved cysteine through the conserved F or W. D genes are given only for firm matches. Expanded clones get a size class; other rows say once, few or many, or leave the size out.

J: TRBJ2-5; size: many; V: TRBV20-1; D: NA; CDR3: CSASPVQETQYF; DNA: TGCAGTGCTAGCCCAGTACAAGAGACCCAGTACTTC
J: TRBJ1-4; size: many; V: TRBV12-3/TRBV12-4; D: NA; CDR3: CASSFVGGATNEKLFF; DNA: TGTGCCAGCAGTTTCGTGGGGGGGGCAACTAATGAAAAACTGTTTTTT
J: TRBJ1-5; size: NA; V: TRBV19; D: NA; CDR3: CASSIRFPGAADQPQHF; DNA: TGTGCCAGTAGTATAAGGTTTCCTGGGGCTGCTGATCAGCCCCAGCATTTT
J: TRBJ2-2; size: many; V: TRBV25-1; D: TRBD2; CDR3: CASSVRTSKIPANTGELFF; DNA: TGTGCCAGCAGTGTTCGGACTAGCAAGATTCCCGCGAACACCGGGGAGCTGTTTTTT
J: TRBJ1-5; size: NA; V: TRBV6-5; D: TRBD1; CDR3: CASSPGTEAYEHF; DNA: TGTGCCAGCTCACCGGGGACAGAAGCCTACGAGCATTTT
J: TRBJ1-2; size: many; V: TRBV4-3; D: NA; CDR3: CASSQHRSGGYGYTF; DNA: TGCGCCAGCAGCCAACACAGGTCCGGAGGGTATGGCTACACCTTC
J: TRBJ2-7; size: many; V: TRBV12-3/TRBV12-4; D: TRBD2; CDR3: CASSGGGLVSEQYF; DNA: TGTGCCAGCAGTGGGGGGGGACTAGTCTCCGAGCAGTACTTC
J: TRBJ2-2; size: NA; V: TRBV14; D: NA; CDR3: CASSRRRVRENTGELFF; DNA: TGTGCCAGCAGCCGGAGACGGGTGCGAGAGAACACCGGGGAGCTGTTCTTT
J: TRBJ2-2; size: NA; V: TRBV12-2; D: NA; CDR3: CASRSGTGTTGELFF; DNA: TGTGCAAGTCGATCCGGGACAGGGACCACCGGGGAGCTGTTTTTT
J: TRBJ2-5; size: many; V: TRBV5-6; D: NA; CDR3: CASSLVVTAETQYF; DNA: TGTGCCAGCAGCTTAGTAGTTACCGCCGAGACCCAGTACTTC